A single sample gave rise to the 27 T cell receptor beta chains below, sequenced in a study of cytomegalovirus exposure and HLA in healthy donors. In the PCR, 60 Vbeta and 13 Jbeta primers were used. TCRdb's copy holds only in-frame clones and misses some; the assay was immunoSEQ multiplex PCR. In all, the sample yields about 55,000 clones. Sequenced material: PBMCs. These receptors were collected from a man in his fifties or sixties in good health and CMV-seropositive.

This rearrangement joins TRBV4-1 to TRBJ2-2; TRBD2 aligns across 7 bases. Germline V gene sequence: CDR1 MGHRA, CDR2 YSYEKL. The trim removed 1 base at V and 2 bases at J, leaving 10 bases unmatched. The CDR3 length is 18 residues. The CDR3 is CASSQGGVAGPNTGELFF. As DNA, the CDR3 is TGCGCCAGCAGCCAAGGGGGGGTAGCGGGCCCAAACACCGGGGAGCTGTTTTTT.

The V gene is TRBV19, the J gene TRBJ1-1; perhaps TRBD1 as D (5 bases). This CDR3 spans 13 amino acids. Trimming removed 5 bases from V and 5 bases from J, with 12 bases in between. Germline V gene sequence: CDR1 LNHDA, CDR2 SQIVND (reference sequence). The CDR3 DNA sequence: TGTGCCAGTAGTTTTGGCAGGGAAACTGAAGCTTTCTTT. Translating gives CASSFGRETEAFF.

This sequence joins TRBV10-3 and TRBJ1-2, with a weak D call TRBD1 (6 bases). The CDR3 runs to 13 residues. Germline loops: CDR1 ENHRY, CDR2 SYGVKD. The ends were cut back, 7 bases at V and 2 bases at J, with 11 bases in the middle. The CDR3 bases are TGTGCCATCACCGAGGGGGAAAACTATGGCTACACCTTC. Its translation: CAITEGENYGYTF.

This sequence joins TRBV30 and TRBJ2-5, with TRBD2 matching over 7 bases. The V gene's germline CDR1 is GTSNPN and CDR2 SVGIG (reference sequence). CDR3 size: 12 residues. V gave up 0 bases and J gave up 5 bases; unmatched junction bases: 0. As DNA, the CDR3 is TGTGCCTGGAGTGTGGGGGGGGAGACCCAGTACTTC. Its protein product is CAWSVGGETQYF.

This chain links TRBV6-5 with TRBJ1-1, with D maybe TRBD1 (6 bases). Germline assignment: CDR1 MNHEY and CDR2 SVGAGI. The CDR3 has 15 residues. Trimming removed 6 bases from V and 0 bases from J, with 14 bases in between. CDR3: CASSYRETLNTEAFF. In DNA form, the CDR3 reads TGTGCCAGCAGCTACAGGGAGACCCTGAACACTGAAGCTTTCTTT.

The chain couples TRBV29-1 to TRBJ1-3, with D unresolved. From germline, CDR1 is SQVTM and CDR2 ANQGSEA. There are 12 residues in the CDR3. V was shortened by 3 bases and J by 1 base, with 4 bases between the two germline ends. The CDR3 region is CSVDTSGNTIYF. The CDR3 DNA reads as TGCAGCGTTGACACATCTGGAAACACCATATATTTT.

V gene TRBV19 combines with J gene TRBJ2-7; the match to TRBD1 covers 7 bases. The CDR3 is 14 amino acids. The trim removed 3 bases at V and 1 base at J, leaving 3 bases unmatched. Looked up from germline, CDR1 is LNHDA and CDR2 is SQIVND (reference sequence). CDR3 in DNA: TGTGCCAGTAGTATTGGGACAGCGTCCTACGAGCAGTACTTC. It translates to CASSIGTASYEQYF.

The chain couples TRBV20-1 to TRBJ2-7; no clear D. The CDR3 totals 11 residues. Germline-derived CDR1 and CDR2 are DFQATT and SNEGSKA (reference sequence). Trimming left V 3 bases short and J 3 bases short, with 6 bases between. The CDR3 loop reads CSASPLYEQYF. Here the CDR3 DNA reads TGCAGTGCTAGCCCCCTCTACGAGCAGTACTTC.

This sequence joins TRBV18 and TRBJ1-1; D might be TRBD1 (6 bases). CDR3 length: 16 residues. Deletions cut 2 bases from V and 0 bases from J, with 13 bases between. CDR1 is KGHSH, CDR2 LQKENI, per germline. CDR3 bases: TGTGCCAGCTCACCAAGAACGCAGGGGCTGAACACTGAAGCTTTCTTT. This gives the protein CASSPRTQGLNTEAFF.

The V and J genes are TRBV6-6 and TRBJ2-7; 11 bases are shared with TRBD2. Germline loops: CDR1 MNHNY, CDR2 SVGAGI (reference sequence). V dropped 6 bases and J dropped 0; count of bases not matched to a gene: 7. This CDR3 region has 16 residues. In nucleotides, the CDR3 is TGTGCCAGCAGCCGCAGACTAGCGGGGTCCTCCTACGAGCAGTACTTC. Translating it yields CASSRRLAGSSYEQYF.

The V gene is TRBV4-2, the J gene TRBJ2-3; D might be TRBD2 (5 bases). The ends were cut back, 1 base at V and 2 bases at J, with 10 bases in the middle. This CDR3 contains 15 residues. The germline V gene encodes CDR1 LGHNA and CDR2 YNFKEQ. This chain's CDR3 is CASSQVSGFTDTQYF. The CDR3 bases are TGTGCCAGCAGCCAAGTCTCGGGGTTCACAGATACGCAGTATTTT.

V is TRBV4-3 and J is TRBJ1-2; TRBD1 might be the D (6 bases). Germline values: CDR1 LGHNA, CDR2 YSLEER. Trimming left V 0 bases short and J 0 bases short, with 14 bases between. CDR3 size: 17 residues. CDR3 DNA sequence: TGCGCCAGCAGCCAAGATAGGGCCCCAGGGGCTAACTATGGCTACACCTTC. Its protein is CASSQDRAPGANYGYTF.

For the CDR3, the DNA is TGTGCCAGTAGTACACTAGCGGGAGGGGGCAATGAGCAGTTCTTC. This translates into CASSTLAGGGNEQFF. This chain joins TRBV19 and TRBJ2-1, with 13 bases fitting TRBD2. The CDR3 is made up of 15 amino acids. The V gene end was trimmed by 4 bases and the J gene end by 6 bases; junction bases not matched to a gene: 3. Germline lookup yields CDR1 LNHDA and CDR2 SQIVND (reference sequence). The whole variable domain, remainder taken from reference TRBV19 and TRBJ2-1, is DGGITQSPKYLFRKEGQNVTLSCEQNLNHDAMYWYRQDPGQGLRLIYYSQIVNDFQKGDIAEGYSVSREKKESFPLTVTSAQKNPTAFYLCASSTLAGGGNEQFFGPGTRLTVL.

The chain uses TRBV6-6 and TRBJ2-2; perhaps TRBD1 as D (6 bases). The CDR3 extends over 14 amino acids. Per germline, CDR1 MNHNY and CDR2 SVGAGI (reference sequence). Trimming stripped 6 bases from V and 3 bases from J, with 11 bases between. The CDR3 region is CASRPDRYTGELFF. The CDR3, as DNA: TGTGCCAGCAGACCCGACAGGTACACCGGGGAGCTGTTTTTT.

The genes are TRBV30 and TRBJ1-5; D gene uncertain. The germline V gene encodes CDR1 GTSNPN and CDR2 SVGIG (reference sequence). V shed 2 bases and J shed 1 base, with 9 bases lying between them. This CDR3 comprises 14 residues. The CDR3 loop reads CAWSLRVSNQPQHF. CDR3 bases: TGTGCCTGGAGTCTTCGGGTGAGCAATCAGCCCCAGCATTTT. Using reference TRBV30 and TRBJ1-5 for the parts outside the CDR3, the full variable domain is SQTIHQWPATLVQPVGSPLSLECTVEGTSNPNLYWYRQAAGRGLQLLFYSVGIGQISSEVPQNLSASRPQDRQFILSSKKLLLSDSGFYLCAWSLRVSNQPQHFGDGTRLSIL.

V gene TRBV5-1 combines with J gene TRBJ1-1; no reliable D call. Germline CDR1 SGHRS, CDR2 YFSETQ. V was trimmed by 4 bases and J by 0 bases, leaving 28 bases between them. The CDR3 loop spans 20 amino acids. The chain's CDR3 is CASSPEDSTEHHPLNTEAFF. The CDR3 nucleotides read TGCGCCAGCAGCCCGGAGGATTCTACAGAACATCACCCATTGAACACTGAAGCTTTCTTT.

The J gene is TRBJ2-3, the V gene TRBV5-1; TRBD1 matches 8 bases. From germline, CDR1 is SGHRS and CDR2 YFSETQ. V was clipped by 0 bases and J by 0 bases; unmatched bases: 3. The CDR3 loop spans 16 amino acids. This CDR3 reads CASSLGDRTSTDTQYF. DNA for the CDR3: TGCGCCAGCAGCTTGGGGGACAGGACTAGCACAGATACGCAGTATTTT.

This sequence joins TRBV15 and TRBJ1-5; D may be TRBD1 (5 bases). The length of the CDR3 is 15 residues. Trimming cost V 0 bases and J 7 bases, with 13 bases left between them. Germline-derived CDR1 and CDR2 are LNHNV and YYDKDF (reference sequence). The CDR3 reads CATSREGRAQQPQHF. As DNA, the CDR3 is TGTGCCACCAGCAGAGAGGGCAGGGCGCAACAGCCCCAGCATTTT.

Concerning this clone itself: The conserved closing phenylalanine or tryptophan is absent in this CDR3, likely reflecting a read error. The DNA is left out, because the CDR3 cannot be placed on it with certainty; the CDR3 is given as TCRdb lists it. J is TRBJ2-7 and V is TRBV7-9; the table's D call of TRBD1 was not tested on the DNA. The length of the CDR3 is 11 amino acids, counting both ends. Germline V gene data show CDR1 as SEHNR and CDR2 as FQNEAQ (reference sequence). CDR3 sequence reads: CASSLGALQAL.

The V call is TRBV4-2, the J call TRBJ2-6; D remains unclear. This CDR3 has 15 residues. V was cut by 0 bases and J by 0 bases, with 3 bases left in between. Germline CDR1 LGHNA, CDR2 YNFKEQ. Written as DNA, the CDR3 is TGTGCCAGCAGCCAAGAGAGCTCTGGGGCCAACGTCCTGACTTTC. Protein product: CASSQESSGANVLTF.

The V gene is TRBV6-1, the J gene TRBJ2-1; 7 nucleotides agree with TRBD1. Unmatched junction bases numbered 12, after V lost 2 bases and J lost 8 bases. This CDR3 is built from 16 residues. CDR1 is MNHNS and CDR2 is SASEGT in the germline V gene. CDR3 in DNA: TGTGCCAGCAGTGAAACCCGACAGGGTATTAAGGATGAGCAGTTCTTC. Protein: CASSETRQGIKDEQFF.

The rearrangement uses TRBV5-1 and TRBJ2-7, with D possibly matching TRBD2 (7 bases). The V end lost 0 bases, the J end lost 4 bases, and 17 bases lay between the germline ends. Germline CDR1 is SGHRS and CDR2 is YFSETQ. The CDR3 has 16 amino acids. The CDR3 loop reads CASSLGVGGGFYEQYF. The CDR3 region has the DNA TGCGCCAGCAGCTTGGGCGTAGGCGGGGGCTTTTACGAGCAGTACTTC.

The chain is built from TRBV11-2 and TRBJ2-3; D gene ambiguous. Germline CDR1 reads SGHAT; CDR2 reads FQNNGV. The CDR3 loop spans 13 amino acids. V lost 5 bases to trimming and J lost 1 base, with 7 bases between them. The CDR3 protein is CASSITGTDTQYF. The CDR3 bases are TGTGCCAGCAGCATCACGGGCACAGATACGCAGTATTTT.

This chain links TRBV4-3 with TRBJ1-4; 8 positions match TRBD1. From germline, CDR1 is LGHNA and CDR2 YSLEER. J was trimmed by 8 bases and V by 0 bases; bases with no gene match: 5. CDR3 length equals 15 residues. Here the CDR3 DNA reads TGCGCCAGCAGCCAAGATCGGACAGGGAGCGAAAAACTGTTTTTT. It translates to CASSQDRTGSEKLFF.

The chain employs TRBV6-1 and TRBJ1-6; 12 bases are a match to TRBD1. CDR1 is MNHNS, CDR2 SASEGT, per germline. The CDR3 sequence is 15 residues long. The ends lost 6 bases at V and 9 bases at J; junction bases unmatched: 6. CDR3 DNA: TGTGCCAGCAGCCCGGGACAGGGGGCAGTTTCACCCCTCCACTTT. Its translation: CASSPGQGAVSPLHF.

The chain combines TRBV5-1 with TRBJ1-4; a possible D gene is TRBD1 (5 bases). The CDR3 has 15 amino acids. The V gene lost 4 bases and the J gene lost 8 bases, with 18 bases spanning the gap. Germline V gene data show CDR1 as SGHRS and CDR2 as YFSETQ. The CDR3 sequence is CASSTSGSISEKLFF. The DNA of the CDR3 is TGCGCCAGCAGCACTTCAGGGTCCATAAGCGAAAAACTGTTTTTT.

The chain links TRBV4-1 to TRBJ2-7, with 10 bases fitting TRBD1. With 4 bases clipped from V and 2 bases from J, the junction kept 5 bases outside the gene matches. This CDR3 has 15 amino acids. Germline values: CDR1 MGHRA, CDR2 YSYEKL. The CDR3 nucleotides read TGCGCCAGCAGCCTCTCCGGGACAGGGGCCTACGAGCAGTACTTC. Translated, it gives CASSLSGTGAYEQYF.